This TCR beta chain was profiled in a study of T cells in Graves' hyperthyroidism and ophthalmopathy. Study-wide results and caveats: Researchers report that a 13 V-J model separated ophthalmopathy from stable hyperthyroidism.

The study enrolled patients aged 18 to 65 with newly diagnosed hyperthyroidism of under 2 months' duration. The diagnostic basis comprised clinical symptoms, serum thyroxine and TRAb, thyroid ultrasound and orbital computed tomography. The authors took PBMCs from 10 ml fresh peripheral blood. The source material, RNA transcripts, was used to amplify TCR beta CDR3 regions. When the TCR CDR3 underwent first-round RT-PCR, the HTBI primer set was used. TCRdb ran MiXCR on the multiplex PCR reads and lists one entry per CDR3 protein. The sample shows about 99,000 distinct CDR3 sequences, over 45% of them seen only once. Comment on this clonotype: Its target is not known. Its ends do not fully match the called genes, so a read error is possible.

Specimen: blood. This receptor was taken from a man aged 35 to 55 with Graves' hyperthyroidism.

Here the CDR3 DNA reads TGCAGCGTCAGGGGGGCCTGCGAGCAGTGCTTC. Translation: CSVRGACEQCF. V usage is TRBV29-1 and J usage is TRBJ2-7, with D possibly matching TRBD1 (7 bases). The CDR3 length is 11 residues. Germline CDR1 SQVTM, CDR2 ANQGSEA.